The 30 T cell receptor beta chains given below trace back to one sample, sequenced in a study of response to subunit inactivated influenza vaccine (dated by TCRdb to the late 2010s). To prepare the library, RT-PCR was applied. Instrument on record: Illumina HiSeq 2500. In-frame beta chains were kept once TCRdb had trimmed the public reads at Q25 with fastp and called clones with MiXCR. Each entry merges the rows of one CDR3 protein and shows their most common DNA and genes. This sample gives about 500,000 distinct CDR3 sequences in total; around 7.7% of them show up just once. Around 14% of the sample belongs to the ten largest clones. The sequencing used PBMCs from blood, collected roughly 24 months after vaccination. The receptors originated from a man aged 45-69 years who received an inactivated influenza vaccine. Donor details come from another sample of the same person, matched by shared clones.

This clonotype was observed a few times. V gene TRBV9 combines with J gene TRBJ2-3; no reliable D call. There are 14 residues in the CDR3. Germline V lookup: CDR1 SGDLS, CDR2 YYNGEE. Trimming removed 0 bases at V and 2 bases at J, with 7 bases between. CDR3 sequence: CASSVAAFTDTQYF. CDR3 in DNA: TGTGCCAGCAGCGTAGCTGCTTTCACAGATACGCAGTATTTT.

The table lists this clonotype with a few counts. The rearrangement joins TRBV5-1 to TRBJ2-1; D tentatively reads TRBD1 or TRBD2 (5 bases each). The CDR3 runs 17 residues. The V and J ends lost 4 bases and 0 bases respectively, with 17 bases between them. Germline CDR1 reads SGHRS; CDR2 reads YFSETQ. The CDR3 reads CASSGARGSHSYNEQFF. DNA of the CDR3: TGCGCCAGCAGCGGGGCCCGGGGCAGCCACTCCTACAATGAGCAGTTCTTC.

This clonotype was seen many times. The chain couples TRBV2 to TRBJ2-7, with a tentative D call TRBD2 (5 bases). Trimming took 5 bases from V and 5 from J, leaving 22 bases between them. The CDR3 is 16 residues long. Germline CDR1 is SNHLY and CDR2 is FYNNEI. For the CDR3, the DNA is TGTGCCAGCAGTTTAGATCCCAGAGGGAAGAGCCACGAGCAGTACTTC. Encoded protein: CASSLDPRGKSHEQYF.

V gene TRBV19 combines with J gene TRBJ2-6, with D hard to call. V shed 3 bases and J shed 0 bases, with 6 bases lying between them. CDR3 length: 15 amino acids. Germline-derived CDR1 and CDR2 are LNHDA and SQIVND (reference sequence). CDR3 coding DNA: TGTGCCAGTAGTATGCAGGTCTCTGGGGCCAACGTCCTGACTTTC. This translates into CASSMQVSGANVLTF.

This clonotype was counted at least ten times. V gene TRBV20-1 combines with J gene TRBJ2-1; D ambiguous. Trimming cost V 5 bases and J 7 bases, with 9 bases left between them. Germline CDR1 and CDR2: DFQATT and SNEGSKA (reference sequence). The CDR3 consists of 11 residues. The CDR3 loop reads CSAAGVNEQFF. As DNA, the CDR3 is TGCAGTGCTGCCGGTGTGAATGAGCAGTTCTTC.

This clonotype has ten or more counts. The V gene is TRBV4-3, the J gene TRBJ2-3; D might be TRBD2 (7 bases). The V gene lost 0 bases and the J gene lost 6 bases, with 13 bases spanning the gap. Germline CDR1 is LGHNA and CDR2 is YSLEER. The CDR3 contains 15 residues. CDR3 sequence: CASSQDGGPSDTQYF. The CDR3 DNA sequence: TGCGCCAGCAGCCAAGACGGGGGGCCCTCGGATACGCAGTATTTT.

This clonotype showed up just once. This rearrangement joins TRBV7-2 to TRBJ2-7, with D perhaps matching TRBD1 (5 bases). This CDR3 is 15 amino acids long. The germline V gene has CDR1 SGHTA and CDR2 FQGNSA. The V and J ends lost 4 bases and 5 bases respectively, with 18 bases between them. The CDR3 sequence: CASSSNRWGKNEQYF. CDR3 bases: TGTGCCAGCAGCTCAAACAGGTGGGGTAAAAACGAGCAGTACTTC.

The chain has TRBV12-3 or TRBV12-4 and TRBJ1-3; weak D call: TRBD1 (6 bases). The germline V and J ends were trimmed by 5 bases and 1 base, with 9 bases remaining between them. The CDR3 is 14 residues long. CDR3 sequence: CASSRQESGNTIYF. The CDR3 coding sequence is TGTGCCAGCAGTCGACAGGAATCTGGAAACACCATATATTTT.

This clonotype has only a few counts. The rearrangement uses TRBV19 and TRBJ1-4, with TRBD1 as a possible D gene (6 bases). From germline, CDR1 is LNHDA and CDR2 SQIVND (reference sequence). The CDR3 is 15 amino acids. The V end lost 5 bases, the J end lost 6 bases, and 16 bases lay between the germline ends. CDR3 nucleotides: TGTGCCAGTAGTGCCAGGGGAACTTCCTATGAAAAACTGTTTTTT. Protein: CASSARGTSYEKLFF.

This clonotype was counted many times. The J gene is TRBJ1-1, the V gene TRBV10-3; weak D call: TRBD1 (5 bases). This CDR3 is 12 amino acids long. The V and J ends lost 4 bases and 3 bases respectively, with 6 bases between them. Germline V CDR1 and CDR2: ENHRY, SYGVKD. In DNA, the CDR3 is TGTGCCATCAGTGCCAGGGACACTGAAGCTTTCTTT. Encoded protein: CAISARDTEAFF.

Of note for this clonotype: A clone one base away is much larger, so this may be a read error. J is TRBJ2-3 and V is TRBV12-3 or TRBV12-4, with TRBD2 matching 8 bases. The CDR3 runs 15 residues. The DNA of the CDR3 is TGTGCCAGCTGTTTAGGCGGGGGGAAGTTCGATACGCAGTATTTT. This codes for CASCLGGGKFDTQYF.

The chain links TRBV15 to TRBJ1-2, with a tentative D call TRBD1 (6 bases). The CDR3 consists of 14 residues. The germline V gene encodes CDR1 LNHNV and CDR2 YYDKDF (reference sequence). The V and J ends lost 4 bases and 7 bases respectively, with 16 bases between them. In nucleotides, the CDR3 is TGTGCCACCAGCACCCGGGACACTATGGCTGGCTACACCTTC. It yields the protein CATSTRDTMAGYTF.

This clonotype showed up many times. This chain joins TRBV20-1 and TRBJ1-5, with 7 bases matching TRBD1. The CDR3 runs 15 residues. Germline V gives CDR1 DFQATT, CDR2 SNEGSKA (reference sequence). Trimming at V came to 5 bases and at J to 2 bases, leaving 9 bases not matched to a gene. CDR3 protein: CSAQGGIGGNQPQHF. The CDR3 DNA is TGCAGTGCTCAGGGGGGGATTGGTGGCAATCAGCCCCAGCATTTT.

This clonotype was detected a few times. The chain employs TRBV20-1 and TRBJ2-5; no firm D call. Trimming stripped 1 base from V and 4 bases from J, with 10 bases between. The CDR3 extends over 13 amino acids. Germline V lookup: CDR1 DFQATT, CDR2 SNEGSKA (reference sequence). DNA of the CDR3: TGCAGTGCTAGAGGCCTGACCGGAGAGACCCAGTACTTC. This gives the protein CSARGLTGETQYF.

The chain carries TRBV5-6 and TRBJ2-2; TRBD1 might be the D (6 bases). The CDR3 totals 14 residues. V shed 2 bases and J shed 6 bases, with 11 bases lying between them. Germline CDR1 SGHDT, CDR2 YYEEEE. This CDR3 is CASSFQGSPGELFF. CDR3 sequence (DNA): TGTGCCAGCAGCTTCCAGGGGAGCCCCGGGGAGCTGTTTTTT.

This clonotype was seen many times. At one end the junction does not follow the germline gene, possibly because of a read error. The chain is built from TRBV5-1 and TRBJ2-7, with 8 bases aligning to TRBD1. Germline V CDR1 and CDR2: SGHRS, YFSETQ. CDR3 length: 14 amino acids. CDR3 coding DNA: TGTGCCAGCAGCAGCGACAGGGGATCCTACGAGCAGTACTTC. It is translated as CASSSDRGSYEQYF.

The sample holds a few counts of this clonotype. The chain uses TRBV20-1 and TRBJ2-6; D is perhaps TRBD1 (6 bases). CDR1 is DFQATT and CDR2 is SNEGSKA in the germline V gene (reference sequence). The CDR3 sequence is 15 residues long. V gave up 5 bases and J gave up 4 bases, with 15 bases separating them. The DNA of the CDR3 is TGCAGTGCTCGGGTACAGGGAACCGGGGCCAACGTCCTGACTTTC. It encodes CSARVQGTGANVLTF.

In its sample, this clonotype was seen many times. The chain combines TRBV2 with TRBJ2-4; D possibly corresponds to TRBD2 (6 bases). Per germline, CDR1 SNHLY and CDR2 FYNNEI. CDR3 length: 16 amino acids. The V and J ends lost 1 base and 12 bases respectively, with 22 bases between them. Here the CDR3 DNA reads TGTGCCAGCAGTGAAGTAACGCGGAGGGACCTAGAAGATCAGTACTTC. Residues: CASSEVTRRDLEDQYF.

In this sample, this clonotype turned up a few times. The V and J genes are TRBV28 and TRBJ1-6; 9 positions match TRBD1. The CDR3 sequence is 16 residues long. Trimming removed 6 bases from V and 9 bases from J; junction bases left unmatched: 12. Germline values: CDR1 MDHEN, CDR2 SYDVKM. For the CDR3, the DNA is TGTGCCAGCAGCAGTGGACAGGGGTCCTGGAGTTCACCCCTCCACTTT. Residues: CASSSGQGSWSSPLHF.

The chain has TRBV12-3 or TRBV12-4 and TRBJ1-2; 9 bases match TRBD1. With V trimmed by 6 bases and J by 4 bases, 12 bases remained unmatched. This CDR3 has 16 residues. The CDR3 here is CASSMSPGTGPYGYTF. As DNA, the CDR3 is TGTGCCAGCAGCATGAGTCCCGGGACAGGGCCCTATGGCTACACCTTC.

This clonotype appeared many times. CDR3 residues: CASSSPGPGGYEQYF. The CDR3 region has the DNA TGTGCCAGCAGTTCCCCGGGCCCGGGCGGGTACGAGCAGTACTTC. The chain combines TRBV6-5 with TRBJ2-7; maybe TRBD2 (5 bases). CDR1 is MNHEY, CDR2 SVGAGI, per germline. Trimming stripped 4 bases from V and 4 bases from J, with 17 bases between. The CDR3 length is 15 residues.

The genes are TRBV20-1 and TRBJ2-7, with 9 positions matching TRBD1. Trimming removed 7 bases from V and 5 bases from J; junction bases left unmatched: 6. This CDR3 region has 12 residues. CDR1 and CDR2 from the germline V gene are DFQATT and SNEGSKA (reference sequence). The CDR3 loop is CSDRRQGDEQYF. The CDR3 DNA is TGCAGTGACCGGAGACAGGGGGACGAGCAGTACTTC.

This clonotype has at least ten counts. This chain's CDR3 is CASSRRSGGNEKLFF. In DNA, the CDR3 is TGTGCCAGCAGCCGACGGTCAGGGGGTAATGAAAAACTGTTTTTT. The V and J genes are TRBV6-1 and TRBJ1-4, with 7 bases that match TRBD1. Looked up from germline, CDR1 is MNHNS and CDR2 is SASEGT. The CDR3 length is 15 residues. The ends lost 6 bases at V and 4 bases at J; junction bases unmatched: 8.

V and J are TRBV10-3 and TRBJ2-5; 10 bases agree with TRBD2. The CDR3 totals 14 residues. The V and J ends lost 10 bases and 1 base, in that order; junction bases with no gene match: 6. The V gene's germline CDR1 is ENHRY and CDR2 SYGVKD. CDR3 in DNA: TGTGCCACCACAAGCGGGGGGGGCCAAGAGACCCAGTACTTC. It encodes CATTSGGGQETQYF.

CDR3 coding DNA: TGCGCCAGCAGCCAAGTTCAAGGGGGGTTTGGAAACACCATATATTTT. This sequence encodes CASSQVQGGFGNTIYF. This chain joins TRBV4-3 and TRBJ1-3; a weak D match, TRBD1 (6 bases). V was trimmed by 1 base and J by 3 bases, leaving 13 bases between them. Germline V CDR1 and CDR2: LGHNA, YSLEER. The CDR3 has 16 amino acids.

The V gene is TRBV15, the J gene TRBJ2-1, with a tentative D call TRBD2 (6 bases). V shed 3 bases and J shed 8 bases, with 14 bases lying between them. The CDR3 has 14 residues. Germline-derived CDR1 and CDR2 are LNHNV and YYDKDF (reference sequence). The CDR3 DNA follows: TGTGCCACCAGCAGTCTAGGAGGGTGGGATGAGCAGTTCTTC. Amino acid sequence: CATSSLGGWDEQFF.

Many counts were recorded for this clonotype. The chain has TRBV7-2 and TRBJ2-7; D gene ambiguous. CDR1 is SGHTA, CDR2 FQGNSA, per germline. V lost 0 bases and J 3 bases, leaving 9 bases between the germline ends. This CDR3 has 14 amino acids. The CDR3 region has the DNA TGTGCCAGCAGCTTAGCGTGGCAGGACTACGAGCAGTACTTC. Its translation is CASSLAWQDYEQYF. Full variable domain (remainder filled in from reference TRBV7-2 and TRBJ2-7): GAGVSQSPSNKVTEKGKDVELRCDPISGHTALYWYRQSLGQGLEFLIYFQGNSAPDKSGLPSDRFSAERTGGSVSTLTIQRTQQEDSAVYLCASSLAWQDYEQYFGPGTRLTVT.

This sequence joins TRBV27 and TRBJ2-6; 9 nucleotides align to TRBD1. This CDR3 spans 18 amino acids. Losses at the gene ends were 4 bases for V and 0 bases for J; bases not matched to a gene: 7. Germline CDR1 reads MNHEY; CDR2 reads SMNVEV (reference sequence). The CDR3, as DNA: TGTGCCAGCAGTTCCGCCGGGACAGGGAACTCTGGGGCCAACGTCCTGACTTTC. This gives the protein CASSSAGTGNSGANVLTF. Filled out from reference TRBV27 and TRBJ2-6, the complete variable domain reads EAQVTQNPRYLITVTGKKLTVTCSQNMNHEYMSWYRQDPGLGLRQIYYSMNVEVTDKGDVPEGYKVSRKEKRNFPLILESPSPNQTSLYFCASSSAGTGNSGANVLTFGAGSRLTVL.

In its sample, this clonotype was seen a few times. The genes are TRBV4-2 and TRBJ2-3, with a weak D call TRBD2 (5 bases). V lost 0 bases to trimming and J lost 8 bases, with 12 bases between them. Germline CDR1 reads LGHNA; CDR2 reads YNFKEQ. CDR3 length: 14 amino acids. The CDR3 bases are TGTGCCAGCAGCCAAGAACTAGTTAAAGCTACGCAGTATTTT. It encodes CASSQELVKATQYF.

This clonotype was found many times. The chain links TRBV29-1 to TRBJ2-1; unclear D gene. This CDR3 is built from 12 residues. V lost 6 bases and J lost 7, with 13 bases in between. Germline V gene data show CDR1 as SQVTM and CDR2 as ANQGSEA. CDR3 DNA: TGCAGCGTCCCCGCCCCCACAAATGAGCAGTTCTTC. The encoded protein is CSVPAPTNEQFF.